What follows is one T cell receptor beta chain and its context. Its antigen is currently unknown. The sample comes from a study of T cell responses to AZD1222 COVID-19 vaccine. The assay was immunoSEQ multiplex PCR, and TCRdb's table has in-frame clones only and misses some. The sample contains 85,000 to 90,000 clones, around 90% of which appear only once. Overall study results and limits: Spike-specific TCR repertoires showed rising breadth and depth after two AZD1222 doses. Clonal diversity was possibly underestimated, and the donors were mostly white British, with more females. Seropositive at baseline were only a handful of AZD1222 recipients. CD4 TCRs associated with vaccination spanned spike, dominating at 160-218 and 743-854.

The CDR3 sequence is 16 residues long. Germline V gene sequence: CDR1 GTSNPN, CDR2 SVGIG (reference sequence). V gave up 0 bases and J gave up 0 bases, with 9 bases separating them. Specimen: peripheral blood, collected on day 0 of MenACWY control vaccination. This rearrangement joins TRBV30 to TRBJ1-6; the D is unclear. This sequence originates from an adult in good health. This CDR3 reads CAWSVGKSSYNSPLHF. CDR3 bases: TGTGCCTGGAGTGTAGGCAAGAGCTCCTATAATTCACCCCTCCACTTT.